This record covers a single TCR beta chain. The data derive from a study of blood T cell repertoires in COVID-19. Authors' processing steps: It was from reference gene primer amplification that nucleated cell counts were estimated. The method was immunoSEQ multiplex PCR; TCRdb's version includes in-frame clones alone and lacks a portion of them. V and J calls plus clone size are reproduced from that table; the DNA served to infer D and trimming. The sample yields some 130,000 clones, more than 90% seen once. V dropped 7 bases and J dropped 3 bases, with 13 bases sitting between them. Germline V gene sequence: CDR1 SQVTM, CDR2 ANQGSEA. The CDR3 extends over 13 amino acids. One Seattle source followed patients from active infection through their disease course.

V usage is TRBV29-1 and J usage is TRBJ1-5; D is possibly TRBD1 (6 bases). This clonotype originated in a man in his sixties with COVID-19, enrolled during active disease. Sequencing input: peripheral blood. The CDR3 protein is CSARQAVNQPQHF. For the CDR3, the DNA is TGCAGCGCCCGACAGGCGGTCAATCAGCCCCAGCATTTT.